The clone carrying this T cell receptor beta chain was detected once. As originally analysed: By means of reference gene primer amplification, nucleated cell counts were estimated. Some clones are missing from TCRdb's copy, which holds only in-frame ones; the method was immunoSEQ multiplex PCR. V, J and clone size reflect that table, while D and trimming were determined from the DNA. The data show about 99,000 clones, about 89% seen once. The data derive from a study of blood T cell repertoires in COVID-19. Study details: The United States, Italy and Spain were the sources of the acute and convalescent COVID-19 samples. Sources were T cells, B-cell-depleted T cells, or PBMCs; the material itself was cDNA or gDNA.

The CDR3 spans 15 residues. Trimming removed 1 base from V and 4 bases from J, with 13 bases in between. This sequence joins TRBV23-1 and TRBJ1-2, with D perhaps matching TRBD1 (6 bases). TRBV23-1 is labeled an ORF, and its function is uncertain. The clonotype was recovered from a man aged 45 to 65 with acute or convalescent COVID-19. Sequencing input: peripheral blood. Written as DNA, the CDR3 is TGCGCCAGCAGTCAATTAGGACAGAAAGTCTATGGCTACACCTTC. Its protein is CASSQLGQKVYGYTF.